One and the same sample provided the 17 T cell receptor beta chains below, sequenced in a study of identical twins. A single record per CDR3 protein comes from TCRdb applying MiXCR to the 5' RACE reads. This sample yields approximately 1.8 million distinct CDR3 sequences, of which 25% to 35% are seen a single time; about 0.3% belongs to the top ten. The source material was cord blood. The receptor source for this set is a newborn girl in good health.

V and J are TRBV11-3 and TRBJ2-1; tentatively, D is TRBD2 (6 bases). There are 13 residues in the CDR3. Germline values: CDR1 SGHNT, CDR2 YENEEA. The V gene lost 3 bases and the J gene lost 15 bases, with 18 bases spanning the gap. In DNA form, the CDR3 reads TGTGCCAGCAGCTTTCAAGAATGGGGGGACGTGTTCTTC. Amino acids: CASSFQEWGDVFF.

This clonotype was seen only a few times. The genes are TRBV6-1 and TRBJ1-5, with TRBD1 matching over 10 bases. Unmatched junction bases numbered 2, after V lost 3 bases and J lost 9 bases. This CDR3 region has 13 residues. Germline values: CDR1 MNHNS, CDR2 SASEGT. CDR3 sequence: CASSEGQGTPQHF. CDR3 bases: TGTGCCAGCAGTGAGGGACAGGGGACGCCCCAGCATTTT.

This CDR3 is CASSQDGALPGYTF. CDR3 coding DNA: TGCGCCAGCAGCCAAGATGGGGCACTTCCCGGCTACACCTTC. This chain uses TRBV4-1 with TRBJ1-2; possible D gene TRBD1, 5 bases. V gave up 0 bases and J gave up 8 bases, with 13 bases separating them. Germline CDR1 reads MGHRA; CDR2 reads YSYEKL. The CDR3 loop spans 14 amino acids.

This clonotype has only a few counts. The chain has TRBV3-1 and TRBJ2-3, with D hard to call. V lost 1 base to trimming and J lost 2 bases, with 13 bases between them. This CDR3 region has 16 residues. CDR1 and CDR2 from the germline V gene are LGHDT and YNNKEL (reference sequence). CDR3 region: CASSQAPLTTTDTQYF. CDR3 DNA: TGTGCCAGCAGCCAAGCCCCTTTGACGACCACAGATACGCAGTATTTT.

The rearrangement joins TRBV12-3 or TRBV12-4 to TRBJ2-1; 8 positions match TRBD1. Judging by the DNA end, TRBJ2-7 fits better; the J call may be wrong. The CDR3 has 13 amino acids. CDR3: CANRDRSYNEQYF. The DNA for the CDR3 is TGTGCCAACAGGGACAGGTCCTACAATGAGCAGTACTTC.

The chain has TRBV21-1 and TRBJ1-1; TRBD1, the D gene given by the table, was not confirmed from the DNA. TRBV21-1 is a documented pseudogene. The CDR3 has 17 residues. The CDR3 here is CASRDDGSEGLNTEAFF. CDR3 coding DNA: TGTGCCAGCAGGGACGATGGAAGCGAGGGGCTGAACACTGAAGCTTTCTTT.

The chain links TRBV28 to TRBJ2-4, with a possible D match to TRBD1 (7 bases). Trimming took off 1 base at V and 11 bases at J, with 18 bases between the two ends. Germline loops: CDR1 MDHEN, CDR2 SYDVKM. CDR3 length: 15 amino acids. The CDR3 nucleotides are TGTGCCAGCAGTTTATTTCCTATCACAGGGGACTTTCAGTACTTC. This translates into CASSLFPITGDFQYF.

The table lists this clonotype with a few counts. The rearrangement links TRBV4-1 to TRBJ2-6; D is undetermined. Germline V gene data show CDR1 as MGHRA and CDR2 as YSYEKL. V was clipped by 2 bases and J by 0 bases, with 14 bases between them. The CDR3 loop spans 18 amino acids. CDR3 DNA: TGCGCCAGCAGCCAACCTATACCGAGGCCCTCTGGGGCCAACGTCCTGACTTTC. It encodes CASSQPIPRPSGANVLTF.

This clonotype was found many times. The rearrangement joins TRBV20-1 to TRBJ2-3, with D maybe TRBD2 (6 bases). The CDR3 runs 13 residues. V lost 3 bases and J 1 base, leaving 8 bases between the germline ends. Germline V CDR1 and CDR2: DFQATT, SNEGSKA (reference sequence). CDR3 protein: CSARWGGTDTQYF. The CDR3 nucleotides read TGCAGTGCTAGGTGGGGGGGCACAGATACGCAGTATTTT.

This clonotype was seen a few times. The V and J genes are TRBV28 and TRBJ2-7; the match to TRBD1 covers 9 bases. This CDR3 is built from 18 residues. Germline CDR1 is MDHEN and CDR2 is SYDVKM. The junction had 11 bases not matched to a gene; V was cut back by 2 bases and J by 0 bases. DNA for the CDR3: TGTGCCAGCAGTTTACGGGACAGGGTAGTCCCTCTCTCCTACGAGCAGTACTTC. Amino acids: CASSLRDRVVPLSYEQYF.

The chain couples TRBV12-3 or TRBV12-4 to TRBJ1-4; D is undetermined. V lost 2 bases, J lost 7 bases, and 11 bases lay in between. This CDR3 contains 14 residues. The chain's CDR3 is CASSLNPFGEKLFF. CDR3 in DNA: TGTGCCAGCAGTTTAAATCCGTTCGGTGAAAAACTGTTTTTT.

Here the CDR3 DNA reads TGCAGCGTTGTCGCTGCGGGCACAGATACGCAGTATTTT. Translated: CSVVAAGTDTQYF. This chain uses TRBV29-1 with TRBJ2-3, with no clear D. Germline V gene lookup returns CDR1 SQVTM and CDR2 ANQGSEA. The CDR3 sequence is 13 residues long. The V and J ends lost 4 bases and 1 base respectively, with 9 bases between them.

This clonotype was counted a few times. This chain joins TRBV6-5 and TRBJ1-6, with 9 nucleotides matching TRBD1. The V segment lost 5 bases and the J segment 8 bases; nucleotides outside the gene matches: 13. The CDR3 contains 17 residues. The germline CDR1 and CDR2 sequences are MNHEY and SVGAGI. The CDR3 sequence: CASSNGRAGTGHSPLHF. CDR3 nucleotides: TGTGCCAGCAGTAACGGAAGGGCCGGGACAGGGCATTCACCCCTCCACTTT.

This clonotype was seen a handful of times. V usage is TRBV29-1 and J usage is TRBJ2-1; D might be TRBD2 (6 bases). The CDR3 extends over 16 amino acids. Germline V gives CDR1 SQVTM, CDR2 ANQGSEA. V shed 3 bases and J shed 2 bases, with 17 bases lying between them. The CDR3 region is CSVDGIEDYPYNEQFF. In DNA, the CDR3 is TGCAGCGTTGATGGGATAGAGGACTACCCCTACAATGAGCAGTTCTTC.

The J gene is TRBJ1-6, the V gene TRBV6-5, with TRBD1 matching 10 bases. CDR1 is MNHEY, CDR2 SVGAGI, per germline. The V and J ends lost 2 bases and 8 bases, in that order; junction bases with no gene match: 12. The CDR3 loop spans 18 amino acids. CDR3 sequence reads: CASSYGTGAAASHSPLHF. The CDR3 DNA follows: TGTGCCAGCAGTTACGGGACAGGGGCCGCGGCCAGCCATTCACCCCTCCACTTT.

This clonotype was counted between two and nine times. One end of the junction is discordant with germline, which a read error may explain. J is TRBJ2-3 and V is TRBV9; D is tentatively TRBD1 or TRBD2 (5 bases each). Germline CDR1 SGDLS, CDR2 YYNGEE. This CDR3 has 17 residues. The CDR3 reads CATSRDLRSDSTDTQYF. The CDR3 nucleotides are TGTGCCACCAGCCGGGACCTACGGTCAGATTCCACAGATACGCAGTATTTT.

V usage is TRBV11-2 and J usage is TRBJ2-1, with no clear D. The CDR3 has 13 residues. Trimming removed 2 bases at V and 9 bases at J, with 11 bases between. Looked up from germline, CDR1 is SGHAT and CDR2 is FQNNGV. In DNA, the CDR3 is TGTGCCAGCAGCTTAACCCCCCGCTCTGAGCAGTTCTTC. It specifies CASSLTPRSEQFF.